The 28 T cell receptor beta chains listed next were all sequenced from one sample in a study of post-analysis software for immune sequencing data. General study points: Patients showed TRBV5-6, TRBV5-1 and TRBV20-1 among a handful of TRBV segments more frequent than in controls.

Their antigens are not known. Every TCR beta cDNA library bore unique molecular identifiers. MiXCR was run by TCRdb on the PCR reads, yielding one entry per CDR3 protein. Of hundreds of thousands of distinct CDR3 sequences in the sample, under 55% were seen once. The sequencing sample was made of blood. Every receptor here comes from a girl aged 5-17 years with multiple sclerosis.

This clonotype was counted only a few times. V and J are TRBV6-4 and TRBJ2-1; 9 nucleotides match TRBD1. V trimming: 6 bases; J trimming: 6 bases; junction bases outside the gene matches: 9. The CDR3 loop spans 15 amino acids. Germline V gene lookup returns CDR1 MRHNA and CDR2 SNTAGT. CDR3 nucleotide sequence: TGTGCCAGCAGCTCGGGACAGGGTACGAGCAATGAGCAGTTCTTC. It specifies CASSSGQGTSNEQFF.

This clonotype was observed a handful of times. One end of the junction fails to match germline, which may point to a read error. This chain uses TRBV29-1 with TRBJ1-6; D is unclear. This CDR3 contains 13 residues. CDR1 and CDR2 from the germline V gene are SQVTM and ANQGSEA. The CDR3 nucleotides read TGCAGCGTGATCGAGGTGGCTAATTCGCCCCTCCACTTT. Its translation: CSVIEVANSPLHF.

The chain carries TRBV20-1 and TRBJ2-1; TRBD2 aligns across 8 bases. This CDR3 contains 15 residues. V lost 5 bases to trimming and J lost 0 bases; unmatched junction nucleotides: 6. Germline assignment: CDR1 DFQATT and CDR2 SNEGSKA (reference sequence). The CDR3: CSAPRLASSYNEQFF. The CDR3 DNA sequence: TGCAGTGCTCCCCGACTAGCGTCCTCCTACAATGAGCAGTTCTTC.

This clonotype appeared a few times. The chain has TRBV20-1 and TRBJ2-5, with 9 nucleotides matching TRBD1. The DNA end is a closer match to TRBJ2-7, so the J assignment may be wrong. Germline CDR1 DFQATT, CDR2 SNEGSKA (reference sequence). The CDR3 runs to 15 residues. CDR3 residues: CSARDRDRAHYEQYF. The DNA for the CDR3 is TGCAGTGCTAGAGACCGGGACAGGGCCCACTACGAGCAGTACTTC.

This chain links TRBV6-2 or TRBV6-3 with TRBJ2-1, with unresolved D. The CDR3 totals 14 residues. In germline, CDR1 is MNHEY, CDR2 SVGEGT. Trimming shortened V by 0 bases and J by 5 bases, and 8 bases separated the two germline ends. CDR3 in amino acids: CASSYSNQNNEQFF. Written as DNA, the CDR3 is TGTGCCAGCAGTTACTCGAATCAAAACAATGAGCAGTTCTTC.

This clonotype was found a few times. V usage is TRBV6-5 and J usage is TRBJ1-5; no clear D gene. CDR1 MNHEY and CDR2 SVGAGI come from the germline V gene. This CDR3 contains 11 residues. V was shortened by 10 bases and J by 4 bases, with 8 bases between the two germline ends. The CDR3 here is CATNKNQPQHF. Here the CDR3 DNA reads TGTGCCACCAACAAGAATCAGCCCCAGCATTTT.

The chain combines TRBV24-1 with TRBJ1-2; 7 positions agree with TRBD1. Germline V CDR1 and CDR2: KGHDR, SFDVKD. The CDR3 length is 15 residues. After removal of 3 bases from V and 4 bases from J, the junction contained 7 bases not matched to a gene. The CDR3 nucleotides read TGTGCCACCAGTGATCACTCGACAGGGTCCTATGGCTACACCTTC. It encodes CATSDHSTGSYGYTF.

A single count supports this clonotype. The chain carries TRBV24-1 and TRBJ2-1; D might be TRBD1 or TRBD2, each matching 5 bases. The CDR3 totals 15 residues. V dropped 0 bases and J dropped 5 bases, with 10 bases sitting between them. CDR1 is KGHDR and CDR2 is SFDVKD in the germline V gene. The CDR3 spells CATSDLSQGDNEQFF. CDR3 nucleotides: TGTGCCACCAGTGATTTGTCCCAGGGAGACAATGAGCAGTTCTTC.

The V call is TRBV20-1, the J call TRBJ2-3; 11 bases are a match to TRBD2. This CDR3 spans 14 amino acids. Germline-derived CDR1 and CDR2 are DFQATT and SNEGSKA (reference sequence). The DNA for the CDR3 is TGCAGCGAAGGAACGGGACTAGCGGCAGATACGCAGTATTTT. Protein sequence: CSEGTGLAADTQYF.

This clonotype came up a few times. The gene calls are TRBV4-1 and TRBJ2-1, with 13 bases matching TRBD2. Losses at the gene ends were 3 bases for V and 4 bases for J; bases not matched to a gene: 6. The CDR3 contains 17 residues. Per the germline V gene, CDR1 is MGHRA and CDR2 is YSYEKL. CDR3 residues: CASSQRLAGGEYNEQFF. CDR3 bases: TGCGCCAGCAGCCAGAGACTAGCGGGAGGAGAGTACAATGAGCAGTTCTTC.

CDR3: CASSQVYLLNTEAFF. CDR3 DNA sequence: TGTGCCAGCAGTCAGGTGTACCTCCTGAACACTGAAGCTTTCTTT. The chain is built from TRBV6-6 and TRBJ1-1; D gene ambiguous. The CDR3 is 15 residues long. Germline V gives CDR1 MNHNY, CDR2 SVGAGI (reference sequence). The germline V and J ends were trimmed by 5 bases and 0 bases, with 13 bases remaining between them.

This clonotype was observed a few times. The chain couples TRBV5-1 to TRBJ2-7; TRBD2 matches at 7 bases. Germline loops: CDR1 SGHRS, CDR2 YFSETQ. With V trimmed by 1 base and J by 2 bases, 3 bases remained unmatched. The CDR3 extends over 14 amino acids. The CDR3 DNA is TGCGCCAGCAGCTTGCGGGAGGCCGCCTACGAGCAGTACTTC. This codes for CASSLREAAYEQYF.

The chain links TRBV20-1 to TRBJ2-1, with TRBD1 matching over 8 bases. The V and J ends lost 5 bases and 5 bases, in that order; junction bases with no gene match: 8. Germline loops: CDR1 DFQATT, CDR2 SNEGSKA (reference sequence). CDR3 size: 14 residues. The CDR3 is CSAGKGQGNNEQFF. CDR3 DNA: TGCAGTGCTGGGAAAGGACAGGGAAACAATGAGCAGTTCTTC.

V and J are TRBV20-1 and TRBJ2-4; D might be TRBD2 (6 bases). The DNA matches TRBJ2-7 better at its end, which makes the J call doubtful. CDR1 and CDR2 from the germline V gene are DFQATT and SNEGSKA (reference sequence). This CDR3 is 13 amino acids long. CDR3 in amino acids: CSARGGGRTEQYF. For the CDR3, the DNA is TGCAGTGCTAGGGGGGGTGGGAGAACCGAGCAGTACTTC.

There are a few counts of this clonotype. V and J are TRBV6-4 and TRBJ2-3; D tentatively reads TRBD1 or TRBD2 (5 bases each). Germline V CDR1 and CDR2: MRHNA, SNTAGT. The length of the CDR3 is 14 residues. Trimming left V 3 bases short and J 2 bases short, with 9 bases between. The chain's CDR3 is CASSEGEPTDTQYF. The DNA of the CDR3 is TGTGCCAGCAGTGAAGGGGAGCCCACAGATACGCAGTATTTT.

The chain employs TRBV15 and TRBJ1-4; D remains ambiguous. Germline V gene data show CDR1 as LNHNV and CDR2 as YYDKDF (reference sequence). The CDR3 spans 13 residues. Trimming cost V 5 bases and J 7 bases, with 11 bases left between them. This chain's CDR3 is CATSGGVFEKLFF. The DNA for the CDR3 is TGTGCCACCAGCGGCGGAGTTTTTGAAAAACTGTTTTTT. Full variable domain (rest looked up from reference TRBV15 and TRBJ1-4): DAMVIQNPRYQVTQFGKPVTLSCSQTLNHNVMYWYQQKSSQAPKLLFHYYDKDFNNEADTPDNFQSRRPNTSFCFLDIRSPGLGDTAMYLCATSGGVFEKLFFGSGTQLSVL.

The CDR3 bases are TGCGCCAGCAGTGAGTCGGCCGGCACAGATACGCAGTATTTT. Protein sequence: CASSESAGTDTQYF. The rearrangement joins TRBV10-1 to TRBJ2-3; D is ambiguous. Trimming left V 0 bases short and J 1 base short, with 5 bases between. Germline lookup yields CDR1 WNHNN and CDR2 SYGVQD (reference sequence). The CDR3 totals 14 residues.

This clonotype came up a few times. The chain uses TRBV24-1 and TRBJ2-7, with D hard to call. Trimming left V 5 bases short and J 5 bases short, with 12 bases between. The CDR3 has 13 amino acids. Germline lookup yields CDR1 KGHDR and CDR2 SFDVKD. CDR3 region: CATSASVSDEQYF. The CDR3 DNA is TGTGCCACCAGTGCCTCCGTCAGCGACGAGCAGTACTTC.

The chain links TRBV27 to TRBJ1-4, with a weak D call TRBD1 (5 bases). Trimming removed 7 bases at V and 2 bases at J, with 26 bases between. Germline assignment: CDR1 MNHEY and CDR2 SMNVEV (reference sequence). There are 19 residues in the CDR3. The CDR3 nucleotides read TGTGCCAGCACCACGCGCGGGGGGGTAGTGAGGGTCACTAATGAAAAACTGTTTTTT. It yields the protein CASTTRGGVVRVTNEKLFF.

The chain combines TRBV29-1 with TRBJ2-7; tentatively, D is TRBD1 (5 bases). V lost 4 bases, J lost 2 bases, and 9 bases lay in between. The length of the CDR3 is 12 residues. Germline V gene data show CDR1 as SQVTM and CDR2 as ANQGSEA. The CDR3 spells CSVGQLTYEQYF. The CDR3 nucleotides are TGCAGCGTTGGACAGCTAACCTACGAGCAGTACTTC.

The V gene is TRBV27, the J gene TRBJ2-5; 8 positions agree with TRBD2. The germline CDR1 and CDR2 sequences are MNHEY and SMNVEV (reference sequence). CDR3 length: 17 amino acids. V gave up 6 bases and J gave up 11 bases; unmatched junction bases: 23. This chain's CDR3 is CASSPPRGGRSLVEQYF. The CDR3 DNA sequence: TGTGCCAGCAGCCCACCCCGGGGCGGGAGGTCCCTTGTTGAGCAGTACTTC.

This clonotype was counted only a few times. The chain is built from TRBV27 and TRBJ2-1; 10 bases match TRBD2. The CDR3 extends over 16 amino acids. Germline V gives CDR1 MNHEY, CDR2 SMNVEV (reference sequence). The V segment lost 5 bases and the J segment 7 bases; nucleotides outside the gene matches: 11. CDR3 sequence reads: CASSHRGLAGENEQFF. CDR3 bases: TGTGCCAGCAGTCATCGCGGTCTAGCGGGAGAAAATGAGCAGTTCTTC.

There are a few counts of this clonotype. The rearrangement links TRBV5-1 to TRBJ2-7; 7 nucleotides align to TRBD1. There are 14 residues in the CDR3. V dropped 4 bases and J dropped 4; count of bases not matched to a gene: 8. Germline CDR1 reads SGHRS; CDR2 reads YFSETQ. The CDR3 nucleotides are TGCGCCAGCAGCATCGACAGGGATTCGTACGAGCAGTACTTC. It is translated as CASSIDRDSYEQYF.

This chain joins TRBV12-3 or TRBV12-4 and TRBJ1-5; 7 nucleotides match TRBD1. With V trimmed by 2 bases and J by 6 bases, 4 bases remained unmatched. The CDR3 loop spans 14 amino acids. The CDR3 DNA sequence: TGTGCCAGCAGTTTAAAGGGGGCAAGTCAGCCCCAGCATTTT. As protein: CASSLKGASQPQHF.

This clonotype was observed a handful of times. The CDR3 protein is CSATAGTPNQPQHF. For the CDR3, the DNA is TGCAGTGCCACCGCCGGGACCCCTAATCAGCCCCAGCATTTT. The chain is built from TRBV20-1 and TRBJ1-5; D is perhaps TRBD1 (5 bases). The CDR3 has 14 amino acids. Looked up from germline, CDR1 is DFQATT and CDR2 is SNEGSKA (reference sequence). V lost 6 bases to trimming and J lost 4 bases, with 16 bases between them.

The chain couples TRBV20-1 to TRBJ2-7; 13 bases agree with TRBD2. The assigned J gene may be wrong: the sequence end matches TRBJ2-5 better. The CDR3 is 18 residues long. The germline gives CDR1 DFQATT, CDR2 SNEGSKA (reference sequence). CDR3 loop: CSARTHVRTSGRGETQYF. CDR3 coding DNA: TGCAGTGCTAGAACCCACGTCCGGACTAGCGGGAGAGGAGAGACCCAGTACTTC.

This clonotype has more than one count but fewer than ten. V is TRBV11-1 and J is TRBJ1-3; maybe TRBD1 (5 bases). V dropped 2 bases and J dropped 0 bases, with 11 bases sitting between them. CDR1 is SGHAT, CDR2 FQDESV, per germline (reference sequence). The CDR3 is made up of 16 amino acids. The CDR3: CASSLSGGSSGNTIYF. The CDR3, as DNA: TGTGCCAGCAGCTTATCCGGGGGAAGCTCTGGAAACACCATATATTTT.

The chain couples TRBV12-3 or TRBV12-4 to TRBJ2-3; 9 bases match TRBD1. The length of the CDR3 is 14 residues. After removal of 6 bases from V and 6 bases from J, the junction contained 7 bases not matched to a gene. In nucleotides, the CDR3 is TGTGCCAGCAGCTTCGGACAGGGGTCCGATACGCAGTATTTT. Its translation is CASSFGQGSDTQYF.